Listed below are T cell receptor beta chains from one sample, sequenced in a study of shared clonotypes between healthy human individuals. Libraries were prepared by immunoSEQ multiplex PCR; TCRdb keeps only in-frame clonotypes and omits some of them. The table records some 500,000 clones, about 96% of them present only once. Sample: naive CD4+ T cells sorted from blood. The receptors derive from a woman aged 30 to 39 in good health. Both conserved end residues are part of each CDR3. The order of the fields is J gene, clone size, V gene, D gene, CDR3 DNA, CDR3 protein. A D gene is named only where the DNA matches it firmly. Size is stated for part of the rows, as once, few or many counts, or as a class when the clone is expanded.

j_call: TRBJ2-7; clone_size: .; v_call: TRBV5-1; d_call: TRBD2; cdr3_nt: TGCGCCAGCAGCTTGGGACTAGCGGGAGCCTCCTACGAGCAGTACTTC; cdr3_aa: CASSLGLAGASYEQYF
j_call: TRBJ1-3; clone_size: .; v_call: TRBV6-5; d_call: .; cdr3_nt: TGTGCCAGCAGTTATGATGACGGTCCTGGAAACACCATATATTTT; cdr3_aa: CASSYDDGPGNTIYF
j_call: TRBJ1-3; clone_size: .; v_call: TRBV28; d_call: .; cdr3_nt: TGTGCCAGCAGTTTGGTCGCGGGTGGTTCTGACACCATATATTTT; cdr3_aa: CASSLVAGGSDTIYF
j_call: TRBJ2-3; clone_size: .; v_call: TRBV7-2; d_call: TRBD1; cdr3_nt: TGTGCCAGCAGCTTAATCGGACAGGGTGGAGATACGCAGTATTTT; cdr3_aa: CASSLIGQGGDTQYF
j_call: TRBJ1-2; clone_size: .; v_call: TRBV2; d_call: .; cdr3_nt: TGTGCCAGCAGTGAAGGTGTCAGAACCGGGGTCGACTATGGCTACACCTTC; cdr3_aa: CASSEGVRTGVDYGYTF
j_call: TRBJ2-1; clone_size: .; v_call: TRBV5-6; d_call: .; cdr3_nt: TGTGCCAGCAGCCTGACTACCCGATTAGGGTCCTACAATGAGCAGTTCTTC; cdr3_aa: CASSLTTRLGSYNEQFF
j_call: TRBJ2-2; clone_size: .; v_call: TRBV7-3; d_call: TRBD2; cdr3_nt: TGTGCCAGCAGTACAGCGGGAGGGGAGCTGTTTTTT; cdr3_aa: CASSTAGGELFF
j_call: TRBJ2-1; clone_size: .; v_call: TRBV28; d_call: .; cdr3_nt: TGTGCCAGCAGTTTGTTGAACAATGAGCAGTTCTTC; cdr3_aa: CASSLLNNEQFF
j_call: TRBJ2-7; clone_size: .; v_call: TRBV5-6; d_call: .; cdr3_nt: TGTGCCAGCAGCCGGAAACCGGGGACCTACGAGCAGTACTTC; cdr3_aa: CASSRKPGTYEQYF
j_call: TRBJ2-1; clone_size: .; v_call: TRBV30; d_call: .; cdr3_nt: TGTGCCTGGAGCCTTTTCAGGGCGAATGAGCAGTTCTTC; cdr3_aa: CAWSLFRANEQFF
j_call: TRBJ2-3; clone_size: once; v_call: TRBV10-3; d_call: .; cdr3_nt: TGTGCCATCAGTGAGTATCCAGATACGCAGTATTTT; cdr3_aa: CAISEYPDTQYF
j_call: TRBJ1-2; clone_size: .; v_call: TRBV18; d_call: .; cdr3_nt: TGTGCCAGCTCAGAAGGGGCGAGCCATGGCTACACCTTC; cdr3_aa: CASSEGASHGYTF
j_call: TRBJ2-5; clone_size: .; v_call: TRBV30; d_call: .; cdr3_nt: TGTGCCTGTAGTAGCGACCAAGAGACCCAGTACTTC; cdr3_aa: CACSSDQETQYF
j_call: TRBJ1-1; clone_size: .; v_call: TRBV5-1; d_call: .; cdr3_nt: TGCGCCAGCAGCGGGGACCTGAACACTGAAGCTTTCTTT; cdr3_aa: CASSGDLNTEAFF
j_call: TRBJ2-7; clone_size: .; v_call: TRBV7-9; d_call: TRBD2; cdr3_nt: TGTGCCAGCAGCTCCCCCGGGAGGAGTGAGATGGAGTACTTC; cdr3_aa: CASSSPGRSEMEYF
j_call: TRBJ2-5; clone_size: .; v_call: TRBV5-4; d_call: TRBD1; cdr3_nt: TGTGCCAGCAGCTTGACAGGGGTCGAGACCCAGTACTTC; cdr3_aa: CASSLTGVETQYF
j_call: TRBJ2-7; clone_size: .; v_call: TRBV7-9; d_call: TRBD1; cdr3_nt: TGTGCCAGCAGCTTAGATGGGACAGGGGTCTACGAGCAGTACTTC; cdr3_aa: CASSLDGTGVYEQYF
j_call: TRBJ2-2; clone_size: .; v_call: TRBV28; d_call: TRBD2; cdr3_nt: TGTGCCAGCACGCTGTCAGCGGGAGAAACCGGGGAGCTGTTTTTT; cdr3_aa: CASTLSAGETGELFF
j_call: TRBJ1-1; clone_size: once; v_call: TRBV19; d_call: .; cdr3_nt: TGTGCCAGTAGTATCTTGGTTACGGGGCGATCCCTGAACACTGAAGCTTTCTTT; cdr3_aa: CASSILVTGRSLNTEAFF
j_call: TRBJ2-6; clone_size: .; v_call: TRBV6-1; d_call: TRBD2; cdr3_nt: TGTGCCAGCAGTGAAGCGCTAGCGGCGGCTCCTTTTCTGGGGACCAACGTCCTGACTTTC; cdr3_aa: CASSEALAAAPFLGTNVLTF
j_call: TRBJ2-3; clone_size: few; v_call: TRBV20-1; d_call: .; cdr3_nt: TGCAGTCCACTCGTTAGTGCTACGCAGTATTTT; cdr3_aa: CSPLVSATQYF
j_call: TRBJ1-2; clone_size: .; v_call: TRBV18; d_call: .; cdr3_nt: TGTGCCAGCTCACCACCTACTAACTATGGCTACACCTTC; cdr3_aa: CASSPPTNYGYTF
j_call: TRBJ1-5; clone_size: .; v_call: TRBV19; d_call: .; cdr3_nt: TGTGCCAGTAGTATGACCAGGTTAAGCAATCAGCCCCAGCATTTT; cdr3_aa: CASSMTRLSNQPQHF
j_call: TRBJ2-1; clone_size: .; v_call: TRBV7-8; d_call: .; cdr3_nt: TGTGCCAGCAGCCGACTGGGAAGGGATGAGCAGTTCTTC; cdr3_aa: CASSRLGRDEQFF
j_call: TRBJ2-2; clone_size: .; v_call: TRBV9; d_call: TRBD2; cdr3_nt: TGTGCCAGCAGCACGGGACTAGCGGGAGATGTCGGGGAGCTGTTTTTT; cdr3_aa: CASSTGLAGDVGELFF
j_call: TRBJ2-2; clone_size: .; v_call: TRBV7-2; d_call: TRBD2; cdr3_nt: TGTGCCAGCAGCTTAAGCGGGAGGGTCGGCACCGGGGAGCTGTTTTTT; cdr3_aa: CASSLSGRVGTGELFF
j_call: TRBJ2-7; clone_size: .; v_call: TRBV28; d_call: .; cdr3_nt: TGTGCCAGCGGCCGGGACAACTCCTACGAGCAGTACTTC; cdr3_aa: CASGRDNSYEQYF
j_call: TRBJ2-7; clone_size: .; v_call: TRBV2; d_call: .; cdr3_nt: TGTGCCAGCAGTGAATCCAGGGCCGAGCAGTACTTC; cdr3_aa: CASSESRAEQYF
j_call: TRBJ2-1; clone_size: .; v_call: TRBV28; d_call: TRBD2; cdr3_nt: TGTGCCAGCAGTTTAAACCCCGGACTAGCGGGGGGGGACAATGAGCAGTTCTTC; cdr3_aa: CASSLNPGLAGGDNEQFF
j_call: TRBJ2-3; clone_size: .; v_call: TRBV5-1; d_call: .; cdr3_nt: TGCGCCAGCAGAACCAGTCCCTGGACCGCAACAGATACGCAGTATTTT; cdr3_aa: CASRTSPWTATDTQYF